These 23 T cell receptor beta chains originate from one sample sequenced in a study of PD-L1 blockade in urothelial cancer. Sample time point: peripheral blood 6 weeks after treatment start. Produced via immunoSEQ multiplex PCR; TCRdb's table is partial and in-frame only. Here the sample spans under 70,000 clones, more than 70% being singletons. The starting material was PBMCs, obtained around atezolizumab (anti-PD-L1) treatment. The receptors were sampled from a man in his sixties with urothelial cancer.

V is TRBV2 and J is TRBJ1-1; 7 bases are shared with TRBD1. After removal of 6 bases from V and 4 bases from J, the junction contained 11 bases not matched to a gene. Germline CDR1 and CDR2: SNHLY and FYNNEI. The CDR3 has 15 residues. The CDR3 nucleotides are TGTGCCAGCAGCAAACAGGGGATCTCGAGCACTGAAGCTTTCTTT. This codes for CASSKQGISSTEAFF. Full variable domain (rest looked up from reference TRBV2 and TRBJ1-1): EPEVTQTPSHQVTQMGQEVILRCVPISNHLYFYWYRQILGQKVEFLVSFYNNEISEKSEIFDDQFSVERPDGSNFTLKIRSTKLEDSAMYFCASSKQGISSTEAFFGQGTRLTVV.

In DNA, the CDR3 is TGTGCCTGGAGTGAGTTGGGGACAGGCAAAAACATTCAGTACTTC. It yields the protein CAWSELGTGKNIQYF. The chain combines TRBV30 with TRBJ2-4; 8 nucleotides match TRBD1. Germline V gives CDR1 GTSNPN, CDR2 SVGIG (reference sequence). The ends lost 1 base at V and 3 bases at J; junction bases unmatched: 5. This CDR3 contains 15 residues.

This sequence joins TRBV5-4 and TRBJ2-3; D is perhaps TRBD2 (5 bases). The CDR3 totals 14 residues. V lost 0 bases and J 8 bases, leaving 13 bases between the germline ends. Germline-derived CDR1 and CDR2 are SGHNT and YYREEE (reference sequence). This CDR3 reads CASSLETRLATQYF. CDR3 DNA sequence: TGTGCCAGCAGCTTGGAAACTAGGCTGGCTACGCAGTATTTT.

This clone was observed a single time. The V call is TRBV6-5, the J call TRBJ1-4; 7 bases fit TRBD1. Germline-derived CDR1 and CDR2 are MNHEY and SVGAGI. CDR3 size: 14 residues. J lost 6 bases, V lost 5 bases, and 6 bases had no gene match. CDR3 in DNA: TGTGCCAGCAGTCCGGGGACAGAAGATGAAAAACTGTTTTTT. Encoded protein: CASSPGTEDEKLFF.

The chain links TRBV7-2 to TRBJ1-3, with a tentative D call TRBD1 (5 bases). The CDR3 is 15 residues long. The V and J ends lost 5 bases and 0 bases respectively, with 11 bases between them. Germline-derived CDR1 and CDR2 are SGHTA and FQGNSA. The CDR3 nucleotides read TGTGCCAGCAGCCTCATTGGACACTCTGGAAACACCATATATTTT. Protein product: CASSLIGHSGNTIYF.

The count of this clone is one. The chain links TRBV29-1 to TRBJ2-7; the match to TRBD1 covers 8 bases. Germline V gene data show CDR1 as SQVTM and CDR2 as ANQGSEA. J gave up 5 bases and V 6 bases, and 6 bases lay outside the gene matches. This CDR3 has 12 residues. The chain's CDR3 is CSVMIQGDEQYF. CDR3 nucleotides: TGCAGCGTGATGATACAGGGGGACGAGCAGTACTTC.

The chain uses TRBV2 and TRBJ2-1; 8 bases fit TRBD2. This CDR3 is 14 amino acids long. The germline gives CDR1 SNHLY, CDR2 FYNNEI. Germline trimming cut 6 bases from V and 8 bases from J; bases unmatched to any gene: 9. Here the CDR3 DNA reads TGTGCCAGCAGAGGACGGGGGGGCCCCCATGAGCAGTTCTTC. As protein: CASRGRGGPHEQFF.

The chain joins TRBV4-3 to TRBJ1-1, with 8 bases lining up with TRBD1. The CDR3 sequence is 15 residues long. Germline V gene lookup returns CDR1 LGHNA and CDR2 YSLEER. V lost 2 bases, J lost 5 bases, and 7 bases stayed unmatched. As DNA, the CDR3 is TGCGCCAGCAGCCAACTCAGACAGGGGTGGACTGAAGCTTTCTTT. Translated, it gives CASSQLRQGWTEAFF.

The rearrangement uses TRBV4-1 and TRBJ1-5; the D is unclear. Trimming pared 4 bases from V and 0 bases from J, leaving 16 bases between. The CDR3 has 17 residues. Per germline, CDR1 MGHRA and CDR2 YSYEKL. DNA for the CDR3: TGCGCCAGCAGCCCATTGGACTTAGGCCTTAGCAATCAGCCCCAGCATTTT. Protein sequence: CASSPLDLGLSNQPQHF.

The rearrangement links TRBV7-6 to TRBJ2-7, with 7 bases lining up with TRBD2. In germline, CDR1 is SGHVS, CDR2 FNYEAQ. The trim removed 5 bases at V and 2 bases at J, leaving 12 bases unmatched. The CDR3 extends over 16 amino acids. The CDR3 sequence: CASSTLPGGTTYEQYF. As DNA, the CDR3 is TGTGCCAGCAGCACACTTCCGGGGGGTACCACCTACGAGCAGTACTTC.

This clone has just one count. This chain joins TRBV5-1 and TRBJ2-1, with 7 bases identical to TRBD2. CDR3 length: 15 amino acids. Germline assignment: CDR1 SGHRS and CDR2 YFSETQ. Trimming cost V 4 bases and J 1 base; bases outside gene matches: 5. The CDR3: CASSLASGSYNEQFF. CDR3 sequence (DNA): TGCGCCAGCAGCCTTGCTAGCGGATCCTACAATGAGCAGTTCTTC.

The chain recombines TRBV6-6 with TRBJ1-1; no clear D. Germline V gene sequence: CDR1 MNHNY, CDR2 SVGAGI (reference sequence). CDR3 length equals 14 residues. V gave up 2 bases and J gave up 3 bases, with 10 bases separating them. The CDR3 region has the DNA TGTGCCAGCAGTTACCGCGCCCGGGACACTGAAGCTTTCTTT. It codes for CASSYRARDTEAFF.

The chain couples TRBV4-1 to TRBJ2-2; D uncertain. This CDR3 spans 14 amino acids. V lost 5 bases to trimming and J lost 4 bases, with 11 bases between them. Germline V gene lookup returns CDR1 MGHRA and CDR2 YSYEKL. For the CDR3, the DNA is TGCGCCAGCAGCAATCCACTGGTCACCGGGGAGCTGTTTTTT. It encodes CASSNPLVTGELFF.

The CDR3 region has the DNA TGTGCCAGCAGTGCGGAAGCGGGGTCCTACAATGAGCAGTTCTTC. Amino acids: CASSAEAGSYNEQFF. This sequence joins TRBV2 and TRBJ2-1; TRBD2 matches 7 bases. CDR1 is SNHLY, CDR2 FYNNEI, per germline. The CDR3 length is 15 residues. V was pared by 4 bases and J by 1 base, with 4 bases of the junction left unmatched.

The gene calls are TRBV19 and TRBJ2-1; 12 bases map to TRBD2. Germline-derived CDR1 and CDR2 are LNHDA and SQIVND (reference sequence). V was pared by 1 base and J by 7 bases, with 8 bases of the junction left unmatched. The CDR3 sequence is 17 residues long. DNA of the CDR3: TGTGCCAGTAGTATAGTCCAGACTAGCGGGGGCCAGAATGAGCAGTTCTTC. It codes for CASSIVQTSGGQNEQFF.

V is TRBV7-3 and J is TRBJ1-6; no reliable D call. With 5 bases removed from V and 7 bases from J, the gap between germline ends came to 9 bases. CDR3 length: 13 residues. CDR1 is SGHTA, CDR2 FQGTGA, per germline. CDR3 sequence (DNA): TGTGCCAGCAGCCTGAACGGGAATTCACCCCTCCACTTT. Residues: CASSLNGNSPLHF.

The CDR3 bases are TGTGCCAGCAGCTTTTCGTCGGGACAGGGGTCAAACATTCAGTACTTC. It yields the protein CASSFSSGQGSNIQYF. The chain carries TRBV7-2 and TRBJ2-4; 10 bases map to TRBD1. This CDR3 comprises 16 residues. Per germline, CDR1 SGHTA and CDR2 FQGNSA. With 3 bases clipped from V and 6 bases from J, the junction kept 8 bases outside the gene matches. Drawing the rest from reference TRBV7-2 and TRBJ2-4, the complete variable domain is GAGVSQSPSNKVTEKGKDVELRCDPISGHTALYWYRQSLGQGLEFLIYFQGNSAPDKSGLPSDRFSAERTGGSVSTLTIQRTQQEDSAVYLCASSFSSGQGSNIQYFGAGTRLSVL.

This chain connects TRBV11-2 to TRBJ2-3; 11 bases line up with TRBD2. Germline CDR1 and CDR2: SGHAT and FQNNGV. J gave up 2 bases and V 6 bases, and 4 bases lay outside the gene matches. The length of the CDR3 is 15 residues. In DNA form, the CDR3 reads TGTGCCAGCAGTCTTAGCGGGAGGGACACAGATACGCAGTATTTT. It encodes CASSLSGRDTDTQYF. The full variable domain, with the rest looked up from reference TRBV11-2 and TRBJ2-3, is EAGVAQSPRYKIIEKRQSVAFWCNPISGHATLYWYQQILGQGPKLLIQFQNNGVVDDSQLPKDRFSAERLKGVDSTLKIQPAKLEDSAVYLCASSLSGRDTDTQYFGPGTRLTVL.

The chain carries TRBV9 and TRBJ2-2; 8 bases are a match to TRBD1. The germline gives CDR1 SGDLS, CDR2 YYNGEE. J was trimmed by 5 bases and V by 4 bases; bases with no gene match: 4. CDR3 length: 14 amino acids. The CDR3: CASSRQGKTGELFF. CDR3 nucleotide sequence: TGTGCCAGCAGCCGACAGGGGAAGACCGGGGAGCTGTTTTTT. The full variable domain, with the rest looked up from reference TRBV9 and TRBJ2-2, is DSGVTQTPKHLITATGQRVTLRCSPRSGDLSVYWYQQSLDQGLQFLIQYYNGEERAKGNILERFSAQQFPDLHSELNLSSLELGDSALYFCASSRQGKTGELFFGEGSRLTVL.

The V gene is TRBV9, the J gene TRBJ1-2; TRBD1 matches 8 bases. The CDR3 extends over 15 amino acids. Germline-derived CDR1 and CDR2 are SGDLS and YYNGEE. Trimming at V came to 0 bases and at J to 2 bases, leaving 3 bases not matched to a gene. CDR3 protein: CASSVVGTGNYGYTF. The DNA of the CDR3 is TGTGCCAGCAGCGTAGTCGGGACAGGCAACTATGGCTACACCTTC.

The rearrangement joins TRBV6-1 to TRBJ1-5, with D unclear. The CDR3 has 16 residues. Trimming took off 3 bases at V and 3 bases at J, with 15 bases between the two ends. Germline CDR1 reads MNHNS; CDR2 reads SASEGT. CDR3 sequence: CASSDPVERLNQPQHF. The CDR3 nucleotides read TGTGCCAGCAGTGACCCCGTGGAGAGACTCAATCAGCCCCAGCATTTT.

This chain links TRBV7-6 with TRBJ2-1; 9 bases are a match to TRBD2. This CDR3 has 18 amino acids. J lost 5 bases, V lost 0 bases, and 11 bases had no gene match. Per germline, CDR1 SGHVS and CDR2 FNYEAQ. The CDR3 DNA is TGTGCCAGCAGCTTAGCGCACTCAGCGGGAGGTCGGCACAATGAGCAGTTCTTC. It codes for CASSLAHSAGGRHNEQFF. Combining the CDR3 with reference TRBV7-6 and TRBJ2-1 gives the whole variable domain GAGVSQSPRYKVTKRGQDVALRCDPISGHVSLYWYRQALGQGPEFLTYFNYEAQQDKSGLPNDRFSAERPEGSISTLTIQRTEQRDSAMYRCASSLAHSAGGRHNEQFFGPGTRLTVL.

This chain links TRBV5-6 with TRBJ2-7; D is undetermined. The CDR3 loop spans 15 amino acids. The V gene lost 0 bases and the J gene lost 5 bases, with 15 bases spanning the gap. CDR1 and CDR2 from the germline V gene are SGHDT and YYEEEE. The CDR3 nucleotides are TGTGCCAGCAGCTTGGCCGGAACCAGGCGCCACGAGCAGTACTTC. Its translation is CASSLAGTRRHEQYF. Variable domain in full (rest from reference TRBV5-6 and TRBJ2-7): DAGVTQSPTHLIKTRGQQVTLRCSPKSGHDTVSWYQQALGQGPQFIFQYYEEEERQRGNFPDRFSGHQFPNYSSELNVNALLLGDSALYLCASSLAGTRRHEQYFGPGTRLTVT.